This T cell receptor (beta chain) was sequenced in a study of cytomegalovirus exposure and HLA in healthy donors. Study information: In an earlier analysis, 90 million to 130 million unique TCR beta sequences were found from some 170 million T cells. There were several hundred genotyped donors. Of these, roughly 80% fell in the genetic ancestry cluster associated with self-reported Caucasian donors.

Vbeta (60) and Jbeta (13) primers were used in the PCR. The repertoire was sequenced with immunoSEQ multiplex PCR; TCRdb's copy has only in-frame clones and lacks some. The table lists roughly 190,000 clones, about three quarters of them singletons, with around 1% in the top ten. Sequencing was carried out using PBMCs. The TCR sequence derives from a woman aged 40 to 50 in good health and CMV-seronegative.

CDR3 sequence reads: CASSLAGIPETQYF. In nucleotides, the CDR3 is TGTGCCAGCAGTTTGGCAGGGATACCGGAGACCCAGTACTTC. The V call is TRBV28, the J call TRBJ2-5, with D perhaps matching TRBD1 (5 bases). Looked up from germline, CDR1 is MDHEN and CDR2 is SYDVKM. Between the trimmed V and J ends, which lost 3 bases and 5 bases, there was a span of 13 bases. This CDR3 has 14 amino acids.